This TCR beta chain emerged from a study of T cell responses to AZD1222 COVID-19 vaccine. Overall study results and limits: Vaccination with two AZD1222 doses was followed by a rise in Spike-specific TCR breadth and depth.

Germline V lookup: CDR1 LNHDA, CDR2 SQIVND (reference sequence). The V gene lost 5 bases and the J gene lost 1 base, with 6 bases spanning the gap. The CDR3 covers 14 residues. This clone appeared a few times. Its antigen is currently unknown. Generated by immunoSEQ multiplex PCR, the TCRdb table keeps only in-frame clones and is missing some. The table has around 150,000 clones, approximately 95% seen once. The chain recombines TRBV19 with TRBJ2-6; unclear D gene. The source was peripheral blood, collected 28 days after the second AZD1222 dose. This clonotype originated in an adult who received the AZD1222 COVID-19 vaccine. CDR3 in DNA: TGTGCCAGTAGTCAACAGTCTGGGGCCAACGTCCTGACTTTC. This translates into CASSQQSGANVLTF. Combining the CDR3 with reference TRBV19 and TRBJ2-6 gives the whole variable domain DGGITQSPKYLFRKEGQNVTLSCEQNLNHDAMYWYRQDPGQGLRLIYYSQIVNDFQKGDIAEGYSVSREKKESFPLTVTSAQKNPTAFYLCASSQQSGANVLTFGAGSRLTVL.